Below are 15 T cell receptor beta chains sequenced from a single sample in a study of cytomegalovirus exposure and HLA in healthy donors. Produced via immunoSEQ multiplex PCR; TCRdb's table is partial and in-frame only. This sample has over 200,000 clones; approximately 82% occur once, and the top ten carry around 5.6%. Sequences were obtained from PBMCs. All receptors come from a woman younger than 30 in good health and CMV-seronegative.

In this sample, this clone turned up once. The chain employs TRBV28 and TRBJ2-1, with TRBD2 identical over 11 bases. Looked up from germline, CDR1 is MDHEN and CDR2 is SYDVKM. This CDR3 is 15 amino acids long. Germline trimming cut 5 bases from V and 5 bases from J; bases unmatched to any gene: 5. DNA of the CDR3: TGTGCCAGCAGTCCCGGGACTAGCGGACACAATGAGCAGTTCTTC. This encodes CASSPGTSGHNEQFF.

The chain has TRBV29-1 and TRBJ2-7; 8 bases line up with TRBD1. The CDR3 contains 11 residues. Germline lookup yields CDR1 SQVTM and CDR2 ANQGSEA. The trim removed 5 bases at V and 6 bases at J, leaving 3 bases unmatched. The CDR3 region is CSVFTGGEQYF. The CDR3 nucleotides read TGCAGCGTTTTTACAGGGGGCGAGCAGTACTTC.

The chain uses TRBV6-5 and TRBJ1-5; weak D call: TRBD1 (6 bases). Trimming cost V 6 bases and J 6 bases, with 12 bases left between them. Germline assignment: CDR1 MNHEY and CDR2 SVGAGI. CDR3 length: 13 residues. For the CDR3, the DNA is TGTGCCAGCAGCCTGGGGGCGGTTCAGCCCCAGCATTTT. It encodes CASSLGAVQPQHF.

This chain joins TRBV7-8 and TRBJ2-7; D is possibly TRBD1 or TRBD2 (5 bases each). Germline assignment: CDR1 SGHVS and CDR2 FQNEAQ. V lost 5 bases and J 4 bases, leaving 15 bases between the germline ends. The CDR3 consists of 14 residues. The chain's CDR3 is CASSPLGERYEQYF. The CDR3 DNA reads as TGTGCCAGCAGCCCCCTGGGGGAGCGGTACGAGCAGTACTTC.

This clone was observed once. The V call is TRBV2, the J call TRBJ1-2; D gene ambiguous. The germline gives CDR1 SNHLY, CDR2 FYNNEI. The CDR3 consists of 12 residues. Between the trimmed V and J ends, which lost 4 bases and 7 bases, there was a span of 10 bases. The CDR3 coding sequence is TGTGCCAGCAGTGTTACAGTGAGTGGCTACACCTTC. Translated: CASSVTVSGYTF.

This clone has only a few counts. This chain uses TRBV6-6 with TRBJ1-5; D may be TRBD1 (6 bases). The germline V gene encodes CDR1 MNHNY and CDR2 SVGAGI (reference sequence). The CDR3 runs 14 residues. Trimming cost V 7 bases and J 2 bases, with 12 bases left between them. CDR3 residues: CASNRDEGNQPQHF. The CDR3 nucleotides read TGTGCCAGCAACAGGGATGAGGGCAATCAGCCCCAGCATTTT.

This rearrangement joins TRBV5-1 to TRBJ1-2; D gene uncertain. Germline assignment: CDR1 SGHRS and CDR2 YFSETQ. The CDR3 consists of 13 residues. Trimming pared 0 bases from V and 8 bases from J, leaving 11 bases between. The CDR3 DNA is TGCGCCAGCAGCTTGGAAAGACCCAGAGGCTACACCTTC. Amino acids: CASSLERPRGYTF.

This chain links TRBV2 with TRBJ1-2, with 9 bases matching TRBD1. Germline V CDR1 and CDR2: SNHLY, FYNNEI. This CDR3 is 15 amino acids long. J was trimmed by 4 bases and V by 5 bases; bases with no gene match: 8. CDR3 sequence: CASSLDRGGTYGYTF. The CDR3 nucleotides read TGTGCCAGCAGTTTGGACAGGGGAGGGACCTATGGCTACACCTTC.

V usage is TRBV7-9 and J usage is TRBJ2-7; 7 nucleotides line up with TRBD1. The CDR3 covers 14 residues. Germline-derived CDR1 and CDR2 are SEHNR and FQNEAQ (reference sequence). The V segment lost 6 bases and the J segment 4 bases; nucleotides outside the gene matches: 9. The CDR3 DNA is TGTGCCAGCAGTCCCCGGGACAGACTATACGAGCAGTACTTC. Amino acids: CASSPRDRLYEQYF.

CDR3 sequence (DNA): TGTGCCAGCCACGGGGGAGCGTTCTCCTACGAGCAGTACTTC. Translated: CASHGGAFSYEQYF. The chain links TRBV6-1 to TRBJ2-7; TRBD2 might be the D (6 bases). The CDR3 spans 14 residues. Germline V lookup: CDR1 MNHNS, CDR2 SASEGT. V lost 8 bases and J 0 bases, leaving 14 bases between the germline ends.

The chain employs TRBV28 and TRBJ2-7, with a weak D call TRBD2 (6 bases). Trimming stripped 8 bases from V and 7 bases from J, with 15 bases between. Germline V gene data show CDR1 as MDHEN and CDR2 as SYDVKM. CDR3 length: 12 residues. The chain's CDR3 is CASGGNSGEQYF. The DNA for the CDR3 is TGTGCCAGCGGGGGGAACTCGGGGGAGCAGTACTTC.

This sequence joins TRBV30 and TRBJ2-7; 10 nucleotides agree with TRBD2. The length of the CDR3 is 13 residues. Germline V lookup: CDR1 GTSNPN, CDR2 SVGIG (reference sequence). V lost 2 bases and J lost 6; bases outside the gene matches: 4. CDR3 sequence reads: CAWSSGGAREQYF. DNA for the CDR3: TGTGCCTGGAGTAGCGGGGGGGCCCGCGAGCAGTACTTC.

The chain links TRBV5-1 to TRBJ1-2; possible D gene TRBD1, 6 bases. V dropped 6 bases and J dropped 4 bases, with 10 bases sitting between them. The CDR3 sequence is 12 residues long. Germline values: CDR1 SGHRS, CDR2 YFSETQ. The CDR3 DNA is TGCGCCAGCAAGGGGGAGGCCTATGGCTACACCTTC. Its translation is CASKGEAYGYTF.

The genes are TRBV2 and TRBJ1-6; D is undetermined. The CDR3 sequence is 15 residues long. The V gene lost 6 bases and the J gene lost 0 bases, with 9 bases spanning the gap. CDR1 is SNHLY, CDR2 FYNNEI, per germline. CDR3 sequence reads: CASRGRSSYNSPLHF. CDR3 sequence (DNA): TGTGCCAGCAGGGGCAGGAGCTCCTATAATTCACCCCTCCACTTT. Based on the CDR3 plus reference TRBV2 and TRBJ1-6, the full variable domain is EPEVTQTPSHQVTQMGQEVILRCVPISNHLYFYWYRQILGQKVEFLVSFYNNEISEKSEIFDDQFSVERPDGSNFTLKIRSTKLEDSAMYFCASRGRSSYNSPLHFGNGTRLTVT.

The gene calls are TRBV10-2 and TRBJ1-2; tentatively, D is TRBD1 (5 bases). Germline assignment: CDR1 WSHSY and CDR2 SAAADI. The V and J ends lost 2 bases and 2 bases respectively, with 21 bases between them. CDR3 length: 18 amino acids. CDR3 coding DNA: TGCGCCAGCAGTGAGCGGGACGCAGACCCGCGGAGAAACTATGGCTACACCTTC. It specifies CASSERDADPRRNYGYTF.